Detailed here is one T cell receptor beta chain. Its target is not known. The RNA, 0.5 to 1 ug, was put through reverse transcription using random hexamers. TCR beta CDR3 was amplified by immunoSEQ multiplex PCR. This amplification extended across 54 Vbeta and 13 Jbeta segments. Using its own MiXCR run on the immunoSEQ multiplex PCR reads, TCRdb lists one record per CDR3 protein. The data show 65,000 to 95,000 distinct CDR3 sequences, 94% seen once. The data stem from a study of CD8 T cells in Susac syndrome. Study observations and caveats: Among active patients and in TEMRA cells, CD8+ clonal expansion in Susac reached its peak.

The diagnostic criteria were recently defined, and patients with Susac syndrome met them for definite or probable disease. The CD8+ and CD4+ T cells were negatively isolated, with the TEMRA cells enriched by FACS. The V gene lost 0 bases and the J gene lost 7 bases, with 6 bases spanning the gap. The CDR3 contains 11 residues. CDR1 and CDR2 (germline): DFQATT, SNEGSKA (reference sequence). The sequencing sample was made of CD8+ T cells from PBMCs. The gene calls are TRBV20-1 and TRBJ2-5; D call uncertain. The sequence derives from a human donor with Susac syndrome. CDR3: CSAREEVTQYF. The CDR3 coding sequence is TGCAGTGCTAGAGAAGAGGTGACCCAGTACTTC.